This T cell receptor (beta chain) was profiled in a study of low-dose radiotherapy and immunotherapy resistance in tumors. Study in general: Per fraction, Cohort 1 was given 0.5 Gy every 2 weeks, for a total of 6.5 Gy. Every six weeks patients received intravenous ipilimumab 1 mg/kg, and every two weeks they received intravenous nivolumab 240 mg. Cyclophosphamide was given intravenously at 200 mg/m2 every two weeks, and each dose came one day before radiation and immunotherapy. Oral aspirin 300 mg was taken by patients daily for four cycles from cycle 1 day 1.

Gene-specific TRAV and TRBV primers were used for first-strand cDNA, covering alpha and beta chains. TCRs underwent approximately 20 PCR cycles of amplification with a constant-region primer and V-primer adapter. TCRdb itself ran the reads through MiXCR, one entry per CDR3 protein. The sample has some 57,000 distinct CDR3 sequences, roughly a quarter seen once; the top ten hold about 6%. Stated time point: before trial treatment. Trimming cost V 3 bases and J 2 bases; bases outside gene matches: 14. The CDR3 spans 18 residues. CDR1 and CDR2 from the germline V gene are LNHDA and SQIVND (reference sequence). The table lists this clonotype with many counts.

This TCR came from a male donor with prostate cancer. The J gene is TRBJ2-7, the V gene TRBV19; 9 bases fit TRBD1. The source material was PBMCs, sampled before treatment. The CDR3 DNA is TGTGCCAGTAGTATGAGGACGACAGGGGGAAGGTTTGCCTACGAGCAGTACTTC. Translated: CASSMRTTGGRFAYEQYF.